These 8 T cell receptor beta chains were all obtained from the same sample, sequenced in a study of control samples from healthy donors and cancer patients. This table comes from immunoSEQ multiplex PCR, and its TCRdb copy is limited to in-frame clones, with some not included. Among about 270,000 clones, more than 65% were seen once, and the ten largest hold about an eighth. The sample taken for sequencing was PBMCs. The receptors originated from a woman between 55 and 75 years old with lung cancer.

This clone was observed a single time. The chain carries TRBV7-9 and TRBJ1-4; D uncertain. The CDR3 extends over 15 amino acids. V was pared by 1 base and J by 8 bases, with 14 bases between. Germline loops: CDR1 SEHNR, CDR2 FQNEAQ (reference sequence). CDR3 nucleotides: TGTGCCAGCAGCTTAGTGCGGGAGCTAGGCGAAAAACTGTTTTTT. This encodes CASSLVRELGEKLFF.

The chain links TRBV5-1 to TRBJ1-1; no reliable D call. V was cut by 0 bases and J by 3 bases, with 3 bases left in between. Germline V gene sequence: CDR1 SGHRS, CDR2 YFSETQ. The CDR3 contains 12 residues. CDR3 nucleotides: TGCGCCAGCAGCTTGGCTGACACTGAAGCTTTCTTT. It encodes CASSLADTEAFF.

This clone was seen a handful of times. As DNA, the CDR3 is TGTGCCAGCAGCGCGGGGGACGGTACGGGTCAGACCCAGTACTTC. It specifies CASSAGDGTGQTQYF. The J gene is TRBJ2-5, the V gene TRBV9; possible D gene TRBD2, 6 bases. V dropped 3 bases and J dropped 6 bases, with 18 bases sitting between them. Germline CDR1 is SGDLS and CDR2 is YYNGEE. This CDR3 has 15 amino acids. Looking up the rest from reference TRBV9 and TRBJ2-5 gives the full variable domain: DSGVTQTPKHLITATGQRVTLRCSPRSGDLSVYWYQQSLDQGLQFLIQYYNGEERAKGNILERFSAQQFPDLHSELNLSSLELGDSALYFCASSAGDGTGQTQYFGPGTRLLVL.

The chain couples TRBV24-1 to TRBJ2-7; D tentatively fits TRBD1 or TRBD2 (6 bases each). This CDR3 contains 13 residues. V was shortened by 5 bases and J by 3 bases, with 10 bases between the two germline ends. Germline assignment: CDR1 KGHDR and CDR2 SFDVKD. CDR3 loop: CATSVGGVYEQYF. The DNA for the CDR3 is TGTGCCACCAGTGTGGGGGGCGTCTACGAGCAGTACTTC.

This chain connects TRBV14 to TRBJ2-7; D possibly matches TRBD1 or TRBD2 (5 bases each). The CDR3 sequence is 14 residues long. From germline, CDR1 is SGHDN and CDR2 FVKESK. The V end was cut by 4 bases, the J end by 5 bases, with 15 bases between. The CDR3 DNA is TGTGCCAGCAGCCCTCTAGCAGGGTTTAACGAGCAGTACTTC. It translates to CASSPLAGFNEQYF.

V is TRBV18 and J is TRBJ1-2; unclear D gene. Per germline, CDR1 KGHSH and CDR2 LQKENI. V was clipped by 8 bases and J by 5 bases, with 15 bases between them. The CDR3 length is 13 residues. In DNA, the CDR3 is TGTGCCAGCACCACCGGGATACTGTATGGCTACACCTTC. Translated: CASTTGILYGYTF.

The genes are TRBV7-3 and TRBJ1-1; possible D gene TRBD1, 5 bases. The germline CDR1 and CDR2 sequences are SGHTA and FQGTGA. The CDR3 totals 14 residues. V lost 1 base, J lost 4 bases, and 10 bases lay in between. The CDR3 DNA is TGTGCCAGCAGCTTAAGGGGTGGGGCCACTGAAGCTTTCTTT. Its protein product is CASSLRGGATEAFF. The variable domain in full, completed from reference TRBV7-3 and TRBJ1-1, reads GAGVSQTPSNKVTEKGKYVELRCDPISGHTALYWYRQSLGQGPEFLIYFQGTGAADDSGLPNDRFFAVRPEGSVSTLKIQRTERGDSAVYLCASSLRGGATEAFFGQGTRLTVV.

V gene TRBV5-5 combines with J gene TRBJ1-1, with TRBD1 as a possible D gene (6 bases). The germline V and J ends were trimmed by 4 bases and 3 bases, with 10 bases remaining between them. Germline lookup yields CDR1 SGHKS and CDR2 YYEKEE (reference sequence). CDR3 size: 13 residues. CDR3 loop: CASSRGGDTEAFF. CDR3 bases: TGTGCCAGCAGCCGAGGGGGGGACACTGAAGCTTTCTTT.